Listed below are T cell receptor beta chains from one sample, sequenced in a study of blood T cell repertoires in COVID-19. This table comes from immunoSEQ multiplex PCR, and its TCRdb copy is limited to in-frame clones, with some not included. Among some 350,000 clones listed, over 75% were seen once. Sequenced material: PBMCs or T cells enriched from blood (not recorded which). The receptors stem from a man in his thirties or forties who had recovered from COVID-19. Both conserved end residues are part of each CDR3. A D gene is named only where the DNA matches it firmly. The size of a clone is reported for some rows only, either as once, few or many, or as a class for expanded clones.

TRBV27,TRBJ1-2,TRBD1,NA,CASSPTDRRYYGYTF,TGTGCCAGCAGTCCTACGGACAGGAGGTACTATGGCTACACCTTC
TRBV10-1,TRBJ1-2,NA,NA,CASSESPGAPYGYTF,TGCGCCAGCAGTGAGTCGCCGGGAGCCCCTTATGGCTACACCTTC
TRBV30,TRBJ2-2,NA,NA,CAWRTGRELFF,TGTGCCTGGAGGACGGGAAGGGAGCTGTTTTTT
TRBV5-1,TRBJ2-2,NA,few,CASSQQGNTGELFF,TGCGCCAGCAGCCAACAGGGAAACACCGGGGAGCTGTTTTTT
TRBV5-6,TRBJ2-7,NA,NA,CASSLASYEQYF,TGTGCCAGCAGCTTGGCTTCCTACGAGCAGTACTTC
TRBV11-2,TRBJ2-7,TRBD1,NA,CASSLGTGYHEQYF,TGTGCCAGCAGCTTAGGGACAGGGTATCACGAGCAGTACTTC
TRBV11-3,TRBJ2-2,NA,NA,CASSLARTGELFF,TGTGCCAGCAGCTTAGCCCGTACCGGGGAGCTGTTTTTT
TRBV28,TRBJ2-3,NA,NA,CASSSPRDTPTDTQYF,TGTGCCAGCAGTTCACCCCGGGACACCCCCACAGATACGCAGTATTTT
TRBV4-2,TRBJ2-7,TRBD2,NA,CASSQESVAGGPYEQYF,TGTGCCAGCAGCCAAGAGAGTGTAGCGGGGGGGCCTTACGAGCAGTACTTC
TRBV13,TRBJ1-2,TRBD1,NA,CASSLLPGTALDYGYTF,TGTGCCAGCAGCCTTTTGCCCGGGACAGCGCTCGACTATGGCTACACCTTC
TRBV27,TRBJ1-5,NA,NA,CASSSSVRNQPQHF,TGTGCCAGCAGTTCGTCAGTTCGCAATCAGCCCCAGCATTTT
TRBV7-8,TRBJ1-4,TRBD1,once,CASSPGTGDEKLFF,TGTGCCAGCAGCCCGGGGACAGGGGATGAAAAACTGTTTTTT
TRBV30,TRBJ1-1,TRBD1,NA,CAWGGQGARTEAFF,TGTGCCTGGGGGGGTCAGGGGGCGCGTACTGAAGCTTTCTTT
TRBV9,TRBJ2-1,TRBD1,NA,CASSLRTGGEPPQFF,TGTGCCAGCAGCCTGCGGACAGGGGGAGAACCCCCCCAGTTCTTC
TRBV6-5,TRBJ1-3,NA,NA,CASTGTGNTIYF,TGTGCCAGCACCGGGACTGGAAACACCATATATTTT
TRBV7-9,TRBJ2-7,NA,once,CASSSGGFYEQYF,TGTGCCAGCAGCTCCGGGGGATTCTACGAGCAGTACTTC
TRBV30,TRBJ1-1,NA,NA,CAWSYTSEAFF,TGTGCCTGGAGTTATACTTCTGAAGCTTTCTTT
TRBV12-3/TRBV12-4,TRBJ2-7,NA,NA,CASSPTLVHEQYF,TGTGCCAGCAGCCCAACTTTAGTCCACGAGCAGTACTTC
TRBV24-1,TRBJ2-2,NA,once,CATSARRLKGDTGELFF,TGTGCCACCAGTGCCCGAAGGTTGAAAGGGGACACCGGGGAGCTGTTTTTT
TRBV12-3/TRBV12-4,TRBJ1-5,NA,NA,CASSKNPSQPQHF,TGTGCCAGCAGTAAAAACCCGAGTCAGCCCCAGCATTTT
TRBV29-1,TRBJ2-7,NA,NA,CSVEFALGGSGVEQYF,TGCAGCGTTGAATTTGCTTTAGGTGGTAGCGGAGTCGAGCAGTACTTC
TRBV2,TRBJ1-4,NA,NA,CASSEAGSNEKLFF,TGTGCCAGCAGTGAAGCGGGCTCTAATGAAAAACTGTTTTTT